These T cell receptor beta chains were read from a single sample in a study of blood T cell repertoires in COVID-19. This table comes from immunoSEQ multiplex PCR, and its TCRdb copy is limited to in-frame clones, with some not included. The table records 290,000 or so clones, 75% to 95% of them present only once. Sequencing was done on a sample of PBMCs or T cells enriched from blood (not recorded which). Source of these receptors: a woman under 40 who had recovered from COVID-19. CDR3s include the opening cysteine and the closing phenylalanine or tryptophan. Fields, in order: CDR3 protein, J gene, V gene.

CASSPGQGNGYTF TRBJ1-2 TRBV5-6
CASSLIRDEQYF TRBJ2-7 TRBV5-1
CASSPLPGTSGRADNEQFF TRBJ2-1 TRBV18
CASSLVTASGRGLADTQYF TRBJ2-3 TRBV11-2
CASSSSSQPQHF TRBJ1-5 TRBV28
CASSYSIAGAYNEQFF TRBJ2-1 TRBV6-2/TRBV6-3
CASREGGKGSGYTF TRBJ1-2 TRBV28
CASTRGGSSYEQYF TRBJ2-7 TRBV28
CARRTCYSGNTIYF TRBJ1-3 TRBV28
CASSNRGYGYTF TRBJ1-2 TRBV6-5
CASSPSQGSDGYTF TRBJ1-2 TRBV18
CASSSGGDTQYF TRBJ2-3 TRBV7-9
CASSSWTGGYTGELFF TRBJ2-2 TRBV13
CASSSSGRATQYF TRBJ2-5 TRBV5-8
CASSMPGQNTGELFF TRBJ2-2 TRBV7-8
CSASEPIAGGQRDTQYF TRBJ2-3 TRBV20-1
CASIGDRGNFGAFF TRBJ1-1 TRBV6-5
CASSLLGVWNEQFF TRBJ2-1 TRBV13
CASSALSSGSFNEQFF TRBJ2-1 TRBV6-1
CASRDTQGAPYYEQYF TRBJ2-7 TRBV2
CATIGQGRSYEQYF TRBJ2-7 TRBV6-5
CASSRTSGNEQYF TRBJ2-7 TRBV27
CASSIEGSSWGRGDEQFF TRBJ2-1 TRBV19
CASSLLGLAGVTFGELFF TRBJ2-2 TRBV27